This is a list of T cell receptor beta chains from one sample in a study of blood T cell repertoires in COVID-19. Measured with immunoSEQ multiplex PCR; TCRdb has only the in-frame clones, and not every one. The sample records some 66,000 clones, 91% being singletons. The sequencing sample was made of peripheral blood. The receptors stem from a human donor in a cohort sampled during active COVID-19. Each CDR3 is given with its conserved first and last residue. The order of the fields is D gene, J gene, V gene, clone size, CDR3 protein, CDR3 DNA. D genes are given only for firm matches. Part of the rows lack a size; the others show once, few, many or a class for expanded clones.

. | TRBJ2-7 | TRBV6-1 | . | CASSELGEAYEQYF | TGTGCCAGCAGTGAACTCGGGGAAGCCTACGAGCAGTACTTC
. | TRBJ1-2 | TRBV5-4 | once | CASIPDRSYGYTF | TGTGCCAGCATCCCCGACAGGAGCTATGGCTACACCTTC
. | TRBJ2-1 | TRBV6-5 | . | CASSPAVGEDNEQFF | TGTGCCAGCAGTCCCGCGGTAGGGGAGGACAATGAGCAGTTCTTC
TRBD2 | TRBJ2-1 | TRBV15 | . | CATSREFRAGGSYNEQFF | TGTGCCACCAGCAGAGAATTCAGAGCGGGAGGTTCCTACAATGAGCAGTTCTTC
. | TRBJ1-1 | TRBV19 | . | CASSSQSGEFTEAFF | TGTGCCAGTAGTTCTCAGTCAGGGGAATTCACTGAAGCTTTCTTT
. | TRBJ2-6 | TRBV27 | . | CASSLDSGFSSGANVLTF | TGTGCCAGCAGCCTGGACTCGGGGTTTTCCTCTGGGGCCAACGTCCTGACTTTC
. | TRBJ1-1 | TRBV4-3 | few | CASSQERGNTEAFF | TGCGCCAGCAGCCAAGAACGGGGGAACACTGAAGCTTTCTTT
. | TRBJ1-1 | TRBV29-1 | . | CMVGGVRTEAFF | TGCATGGTGGGAGGCGTAAGGACTGAAGCTTTCTTT
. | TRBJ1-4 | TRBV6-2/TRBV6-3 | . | CASSYLPVWQVNEKLFF | TGTGCCAGCAGTTACCTGCCCGTATGGCAGGTTAATGAAAAACTGTTTTTT
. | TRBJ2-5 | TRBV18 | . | CASSASRTDLQETQYF | TGTGCCAGCTCGGCCTCCCGGACAGACCTACAAGAGACCCAGTACTTC
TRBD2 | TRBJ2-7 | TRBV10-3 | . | CAAWGGSEYYEQYF | TGTGCCGCATGGGGGGGGAGCGAATACTACGAGCAGTACTTC
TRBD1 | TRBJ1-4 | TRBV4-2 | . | CASSQGQGNEKLFF | TGTGCCAGCAGCCAGGGACAGGGTAATGAAAAACTGTTTTTT
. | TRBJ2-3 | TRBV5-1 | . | CASSMGADTQYF | TGCGCCAGCAGTATGGGCGCAGATACGCAGTATTTT
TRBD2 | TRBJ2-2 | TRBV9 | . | CASSVIAGGPGELFF | TGTGCCAGCAGCGTTATAGCGGGGGGGCCCGGGGAGCTGTTTTTT
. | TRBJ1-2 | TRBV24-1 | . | CATSDSPGGYTF | TGTGCCACCAGTGATTCCCCGGGGGGCTACACCTTC
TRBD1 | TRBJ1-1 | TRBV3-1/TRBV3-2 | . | CASSPRRQGSEAFF | TGTGCCAGCAGCCCCCGCCGACAGGGATCTGAAGCTTTCTTT
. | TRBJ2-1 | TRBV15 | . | CATSRDNGGYNEQFF | TGTGCCACCAGCAGAGATAACGGGGGATACAATGAGCAGTTCTTC
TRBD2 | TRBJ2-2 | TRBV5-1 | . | CASTTSGGDTGELFF | TGCGCCAGCACAACTAGCGGGGGGGACACCGGGGAGCTGTTTTTT
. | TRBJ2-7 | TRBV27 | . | CASSGRSSYEQYF | TGTGCCAGCAGTGGAAGGAGCTCCTACGAGCAGTACTTC
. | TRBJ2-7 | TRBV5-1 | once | CASSLQGQSYEQYF | TGCGCCAGCAGCCTACAGGGTCAATCCTACGAGCAGTACTTC
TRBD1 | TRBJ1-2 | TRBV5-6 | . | CASSLDRGMANYGYTF | TGTGCCAGCAGCTTGGACAGGGGAATGGCTAACTATGGCTACACCTTC
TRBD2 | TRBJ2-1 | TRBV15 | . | CATSRDHKAGPYNEQFF | TGTGCCACCAGCAGAGATCATAAAGCGGGACCCTACAATGAGCAGTTCTTC
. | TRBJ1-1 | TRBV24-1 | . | CATSDPNRETEAFF | TGTGCCACCAGTGACCCTAACAGGGAAACTGAAGCTTTCTTT
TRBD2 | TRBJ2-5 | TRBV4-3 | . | CASSQLAGPQETQYF | TGCGCCAGCAGCCAACTAGCGGGGCCACAAGAGACCCAGTACTTC
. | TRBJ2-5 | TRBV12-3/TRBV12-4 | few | CASRNTGIETQYF | TGTGCCAGCAGGAATACAGGGATTGAGACCCAGTACTTC
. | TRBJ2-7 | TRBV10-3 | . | CAISDTPSSYEQYF | TGTGCCATCAGTGACACGCCCAGCTCCTACGAGCAGTACTTC
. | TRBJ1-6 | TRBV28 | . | CASSGSRKNSPLHF | TGTGCCAGCAGTGGGAGCAGAAAAAATTCACCCCTCCACTTT
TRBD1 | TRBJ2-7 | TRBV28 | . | CASSLSGGQGYEQYF | TGTGCCAGCAGTTTGTCAGGAGGACAGGGTTACGAGCAGTACTTC
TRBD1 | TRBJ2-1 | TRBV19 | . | CASKRDRLYNEQFF | TGTGCCAGTAAACGGGACAGGCTCTACAATGAGCAGTTCTTC
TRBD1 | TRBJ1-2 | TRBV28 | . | CASGYGTGENYGYTF | TGTGCCAGCGGATATGGGACAGGGGAAAACTATGGCTACACCTTC
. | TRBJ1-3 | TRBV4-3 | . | CASSQDSFVGNTIYF | TGCGCCAGCAGCCAAGATTCTTTCGTTGGAAACACCATATATTTT
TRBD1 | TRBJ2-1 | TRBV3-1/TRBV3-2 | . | CASSRGTGANNEQFF | TGTGCCAGCAGCCGAGGGACAGGGGCCAACAATGAGCAGTTCTTC
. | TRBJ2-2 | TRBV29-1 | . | CSVDGRGNTGELFF | TGCAGCGTTGATGGGCGGGGAAACACCGGGGAGCTGTTTTTT
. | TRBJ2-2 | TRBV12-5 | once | CASGLDGVAGELFF | TGTGCTAGTGGTTTGGACGGGGTCGCCGGGGAGCTGTTTTTT
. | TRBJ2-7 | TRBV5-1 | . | CASSLATEPYEQYF | TGCGCCAGCAGCTTGGCAACAGAACCCTACGAGCAGTACTTC
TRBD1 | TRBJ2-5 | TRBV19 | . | CASSRGPPGTAQETQYF | TGTGCCAGTAGTCGCGGGCCCCCAGGGACAGCTCAAGAGACCCAGTACTTC
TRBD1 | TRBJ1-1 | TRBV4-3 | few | CASSRDRVNTEAFF | TGCGCCAGCAGCCGGGACAGGGTCAACACTGAAGCTTTCTTT
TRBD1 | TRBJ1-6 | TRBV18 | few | CASSPDRGNSPLHF | TGTGCCAGCTCACCGGACAGGGGAAATTCACCCCTCCACTTT
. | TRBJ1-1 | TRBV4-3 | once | CASSQDSWGPAFF | TGCGCCAGCAGCCAAGATAGTTGGGGCCCGGCTTTCTTT
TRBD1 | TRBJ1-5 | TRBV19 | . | CASSALLPGQGNYINQPQHF | TGTGCCAGTAGTGCCCTTCTACCGGGACAGGGGAATTATATCAATCAGCCCCAGCATTTT
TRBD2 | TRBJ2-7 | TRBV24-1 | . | CATSDLVAGEQYF | TGTGCCACCAGTGATTTGGTAGCGGGGGAGCAGTACTTC
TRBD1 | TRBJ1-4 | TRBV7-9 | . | CASSLGTGSRSDEKLFF | TGTGCCAGCAGCTTAGGGACAGGCTCCAGGTCAGATGAAAAACTGTTTTTT
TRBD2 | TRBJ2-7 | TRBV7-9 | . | CASSFLLAGAYEQYF | TGTGCCAGCAGCTTCCTACTAGCGGGGGCGTACGAGCAGTACTTC
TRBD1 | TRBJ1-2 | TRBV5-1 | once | CASSSTGGDYGYTF | TGCGCCAGCAGCTCGACAGGGGGTGACTATGGCTACACCTTC
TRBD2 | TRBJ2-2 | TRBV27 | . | CASRGTSVYGELFF | TGTGCCAGCAGGGGGACTAGCGTATACGGGGAGCTGTTTTTT
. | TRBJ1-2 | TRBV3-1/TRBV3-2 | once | CASSHGQLVYGYTF | TGTGCCAGCAGCCATGGACAGCTCGTCTATGGCTACACCTTC
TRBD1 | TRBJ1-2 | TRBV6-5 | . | CASSYRLGQGGYGYTF | TGTGCCAGCAGTTATAGGCTAGGACAGGGCGGTTATGGCTACACCTTC
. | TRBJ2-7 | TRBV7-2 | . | CASSLTGNPSYEQYF | TGTGCCAGCAGCTTAACAGGGAATCCCTCCTACGAGCAGTACTTC
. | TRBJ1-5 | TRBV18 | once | CASSQGDTRSWPQHF | TGTGCCAGCTCACAGGGAGACACCCGTTCTTGGCCCCAGCATTTT
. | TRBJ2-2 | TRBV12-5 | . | CASGSNMGVTGELFF | TGTGCTAGTGGTTCCAACATGGGCGTAACCGGGGAGCTGTTTTTT
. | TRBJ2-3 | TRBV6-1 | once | CASSESGTDTQYF | TGTGCCAGCAGTGAATCCGGCACAGATACGCAGTATTTT
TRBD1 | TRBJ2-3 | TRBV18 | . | CASLNRGLTDTQYF | TGTGCCAGCCTGAACAGGGGCCTCACAGATACGCAGTATTTT
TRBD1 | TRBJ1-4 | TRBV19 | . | CASSMDRGRTNEKLFF | TGTGCCAGTAGTATGGACAGGGGACGAACTAATGAAAAACTGTTTTTT
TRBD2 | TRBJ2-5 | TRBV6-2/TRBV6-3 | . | CASSYGRAGSETQYF | TGTGCCAGCAGTTACGGGAGAGCGGGAAGTGAGACCCAGTACTTC
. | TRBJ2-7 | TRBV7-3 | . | CASSLGPAGPYEQYF | TGTGCCAGCAGCTTGGGTCCTGCGGGACCCTACGAGCAGTACTTC
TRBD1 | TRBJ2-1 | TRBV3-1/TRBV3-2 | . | CASSFRTGTYNEQFF | TGTGCCAGCAGCTTCCGGACAGGGACCTACAATGAGCAGTTCTTC
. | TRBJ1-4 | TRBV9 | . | CASSAQNEKLFF | TGTGCCAGCAGCGCCCAGAATGAAAAACTGTTTTTT